This T cell receptor beta chain was obtained from a study of cytomegalovirus exposure and HLA in healthy donors. About this clone: The antigen remains undetermined.

Between the trimmed V and J ends, which lost 1 base and 4 bases, there was a span of 7 bases. The CDR3 consists of 13 residues. The V gene's germline CDR1 is SGHRS and CDR2 YFSETQ. It was with 60 Vbeta and 13 Jbeta primers that the PCR ran. The assay was immunoSEQ multiplex PCR, and TCRdb's table has in-frame clones only and misses some. The table has 150,000 to 200,000 clones, 70% to 80% seen once. Overall study results and limits: HLA-A and HLA-B allele assignments for most subjects were reportedly predicted accurately using TCR beta sequences.

The chain couples TRBV5-1 to TRBJ2-3, with no clear D. Sequencing input: PBMCs. The sequence derives from a woman between 45 and 65 years old in good health and CMV-seronegative. Here the CDR3 reads CASSLLQADTQYF. The DNA for the CDR3 is TGCGCCAGCAGCTTGCTTCAGGCAGATACGCAGTATTTT.